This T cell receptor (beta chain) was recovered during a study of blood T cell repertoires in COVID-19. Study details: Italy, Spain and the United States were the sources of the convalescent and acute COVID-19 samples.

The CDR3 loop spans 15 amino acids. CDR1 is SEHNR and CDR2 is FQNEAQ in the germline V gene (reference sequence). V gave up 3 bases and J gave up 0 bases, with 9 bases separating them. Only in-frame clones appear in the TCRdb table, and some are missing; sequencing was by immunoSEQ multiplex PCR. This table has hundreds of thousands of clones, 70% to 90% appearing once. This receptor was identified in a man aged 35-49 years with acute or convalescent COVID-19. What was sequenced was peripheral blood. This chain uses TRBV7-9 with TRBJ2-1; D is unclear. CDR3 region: CASSFTQSSYNEQFF. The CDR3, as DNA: TGTGCCAGCAGCTTTACACAGAGCTCCTACAATGAGCAGTTCTTC.